Given below is one TCR beta chain in context. Authors' analysis steps: Reference gene primers were amplified, and this amplification served to estimate nucleated cell counts. The repertoire was sequenced with immunoSEQ multiplex PCR; TCRdb's copy has only in-frame clones and lacks some. V, J and clone size were drawn from that table, and D and trimming were deduced from the DNA. Among more than 200,000 clones listed, around 80% were seen once. This entry comes from a study of blood T cell repertoires in COVID-19. Study as a whole: Sources were T cells, B-cell-depleted T cells, or PBMCs; the material itself was cDNA or gDNA.

The TCR sequence derives from a woman at least 80 years old with acute or convalescent COVID-19. The sample consisted of peripheral blood.

In DNA, the CDR3 is TGTGCCAGCAGCTTAACGTTCGACTCCAAGCAGTTCTTC. Its protein product is CASSLTFDSKQFF. The rearrangement uses TRBV7-3 and TRBJ2-1; no clear D. V was clipped by 0 bases and J by 11 bases, with 11 bases between them. The length of the CDR3 is 13 residues. Germline-derived CDR1 and CDR2 are SGHTA and FQGTGA.